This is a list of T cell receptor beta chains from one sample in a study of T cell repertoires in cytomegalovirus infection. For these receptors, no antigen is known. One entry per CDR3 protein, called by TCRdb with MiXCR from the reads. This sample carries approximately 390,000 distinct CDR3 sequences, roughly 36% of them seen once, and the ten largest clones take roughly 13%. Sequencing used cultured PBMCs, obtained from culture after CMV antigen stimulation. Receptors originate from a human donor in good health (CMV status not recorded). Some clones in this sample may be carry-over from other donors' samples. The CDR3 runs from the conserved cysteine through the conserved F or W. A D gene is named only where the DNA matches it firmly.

CDR3: CASSSGLATRHTDTQYF
J: TRBJ2-3
D: TRBD2
V: TRBV11-2

CDR3: CASSPTSGSLGETQYF
J: TRBJ2-5
D: TRBD2
V: TRBV7-6

CDR3: CASSIHPDRSTGELFF
J: TRBJ2-2
D: NA
V: TRBV19

CDR3: CASVSSSYEQYF
J: TRBJ2-7
D: NA
V: TRBV28

CDR3: CASSPRLATTYEQYF
J: TRBJ2-7
D: TRBD2
V: TRBV3-1

CDR3: CASSLVAGGFNEQFF
J: TRBJ2-1
D: TRBD2
V: TRBV7-8

CDR3: CASSLESRYGQSSYNAQFF
J: TRBJ2-1
D: NA
V: TRBV11-3

CDR3: CASSACGLGTINEQFF
J: TRBJ2-1
D: NA
V: TRBV7-2

CDR3: CDSSLRSRTSTDTQYF
J: TRBJ2-3
D: NA
V: TRBV7-2

CDR3: CASSLPGIYEQYF
J: TRBJ2-7
D: NA
V: TRBV6-1

CDR3: CASEGPSNEKLFF
J: TRBJ1-4
D: NA
V: TRBV19

CDR3: CASSQGYTTYEQYF
J: TRBJ2-7
D: NA
V: TRBV4-1

CDR3: CASSYGVGTEAFF
J: TRBJ1-1
D: NA
V: TRBV18

CDR3: CATRTSGSSYNEQFF
J: TRBJ2-1
D: TRBD2
V: TRBV10-3

CDR3: CASSRDGAYEQYF
J: TRBJ2-7
D: NA
V: TRBV12-3/TRBV12-4

CDR3: CASSEPTRGPESSNQPQHF
J: TRBJ1-5
D: NA
V: TRBV10-2

CDR3: CAISVQFATNEKLFF
J: TRBJ1-4
D: NA
V: TRBV10-3

CDR3: CATSRTGPGTGELFF
J: TRBJ2-2
D: NA
V: TRBV15

CDR3: CASKGSGTGELFF
J: TRBJ2-2
D: TRBD2
V: TRBV2

CDR3: CASRTGTSRTYSNQPQHF
J: TRBJ1-5
D: NA
V: TRBV6-2/TRBV6-3

CDR3: CASSLTRYNSPLHF
J: TRBJ1-6
D: NA
V: TRBV12-3/TRBV12-4

CDR3: CASSYLRTPSYEQYF
J: TRBJ2-7
D: NA
V: TRBV6-2/TRBV6-3

CDR3: CASSTRWGLAAGATDTQYF
J: TRBJ2-3
D: TRBD2
V: TRBV19

CDR3: CAWSHTGSYGYTF
J: TRBJ1-2
D: NA
V: TRBV30

CDR3: CASSPWTGGVYEQYF
J: TRBJ2-7
D: TRBD1
V: TRBV7-2

CDR3: CASSYSLDRGLLDTQYF
J: TRBJ2-3
D: TRBD1
V: TRBV6-2/TRBV6-3

CDR3: CASSLTSAGVNEQFF
J: TRBJ2-1
D: TRBD2
V: TRBV28

CDR3: CASSPQPGLVNYGYTF
J: TRBJ1-2
D: NA
V: TRBV7-2

CDR3: CASRRFQGQPQHF
J: TRBJ1-5
D: NA
V: TRBV2

CDR3: CASSLDSISGNTIYF
J: TRBJ1-3
D: NA
V: TRBV7-2